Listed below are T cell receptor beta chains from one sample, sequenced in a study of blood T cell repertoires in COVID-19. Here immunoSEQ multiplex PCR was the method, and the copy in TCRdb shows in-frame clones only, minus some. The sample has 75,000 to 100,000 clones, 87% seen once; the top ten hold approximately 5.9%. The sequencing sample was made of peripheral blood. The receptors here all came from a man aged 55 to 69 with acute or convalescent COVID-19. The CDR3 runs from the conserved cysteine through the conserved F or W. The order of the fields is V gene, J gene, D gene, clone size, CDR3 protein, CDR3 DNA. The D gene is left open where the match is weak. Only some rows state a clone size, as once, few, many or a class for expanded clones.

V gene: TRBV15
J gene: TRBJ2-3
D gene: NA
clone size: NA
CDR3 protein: CATSRAGVADTQYF
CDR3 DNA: TGTGCCACCAGCAGAGCGGGGGTCGCAGATACGCAGTATTTT

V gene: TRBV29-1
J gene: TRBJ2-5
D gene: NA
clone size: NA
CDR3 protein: CSVDGQGGDGETQYF
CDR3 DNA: TGCAGCGTTGATGGCCAGGGTGGAGATGGGGAGACCCAGTACTTC

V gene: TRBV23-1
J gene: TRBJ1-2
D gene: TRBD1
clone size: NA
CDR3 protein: CASSQLLPGQLNNPGKSTGYTF
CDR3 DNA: TGCGCCAGCAGTCAATTACTTCCGGGACAGCTTAATAACCCCGGTAAGTCGACGGGCTACACCTTC

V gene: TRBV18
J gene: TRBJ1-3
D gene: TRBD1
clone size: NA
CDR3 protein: CASSPGGQASSPGNTIYF
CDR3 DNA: TGTGCCAGCTCACCAGGGGGACAGGCTTCCTCCCCGGGAAACACCATATATTTT

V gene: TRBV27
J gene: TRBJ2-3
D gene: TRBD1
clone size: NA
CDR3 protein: CASTRGTGARTDTQYF
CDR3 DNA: TGTGCCAGCACCCGTGGAACAGGGGCAAGAACAGATACGCAGTATTTT

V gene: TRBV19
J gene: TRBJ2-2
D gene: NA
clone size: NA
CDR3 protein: CASKRDYTGELFF
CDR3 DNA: TGTGCCAGTAAACGGGACTACACCGGGGAGCTGTTTTTT

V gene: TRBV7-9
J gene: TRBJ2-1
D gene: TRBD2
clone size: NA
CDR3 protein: CASSSLAGGYNEQFF
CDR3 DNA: TGTGCCAGCAGCTCGCTAGCGGGGGGGTACAATGAGCAGTTCTTC

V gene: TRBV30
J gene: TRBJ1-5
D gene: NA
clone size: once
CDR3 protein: CAWSVLGGGHQPQHF
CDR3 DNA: TGTGCCTGGAGTGTACTCGGGGGGGGGCATCAGCCCCAGCATTTT

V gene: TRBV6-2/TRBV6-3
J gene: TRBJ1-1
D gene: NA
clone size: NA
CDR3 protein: CASSRRTVPGEAFF
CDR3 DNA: TGTGCCAGCAGCCGAAGGACAGTCCCGGGTGAAGCTTTCTTT

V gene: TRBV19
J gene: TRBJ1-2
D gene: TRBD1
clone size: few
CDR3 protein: CASSIAGTGSAYGYTF
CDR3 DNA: TGTGCCAGTAGTATTGCCGGGACAGGGAGTGCCTATGGCTACACCTTC

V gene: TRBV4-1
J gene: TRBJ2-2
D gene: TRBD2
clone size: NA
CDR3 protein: CASSHTSGGAGTGELFF
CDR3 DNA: TGCGCCAGCAGCCACACTAGCGGGGGGGCTGGCACCGGGGAGCTGTTTTTT

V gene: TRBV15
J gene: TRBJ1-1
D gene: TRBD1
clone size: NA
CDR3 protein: CATSRDDREISNTEAFF
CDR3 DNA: TGTGCCACCAGCAGAGATGACAGGGAGATATCGAACACTGAAGCTTTCTTT

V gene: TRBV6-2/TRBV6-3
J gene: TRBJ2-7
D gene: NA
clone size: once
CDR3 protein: CASSSRRGFEEQYF
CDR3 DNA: TGTGCCAGCAGTTCTCGCAGAGGTTTCGAGGAGCAGTACTTC

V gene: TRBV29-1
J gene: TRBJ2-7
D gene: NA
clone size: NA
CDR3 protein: CSARGDTVGIYEQYF
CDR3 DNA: TGCAGCGCCAGAGGGGACACAGTAGGAATCTACGAGCAGTACTTC

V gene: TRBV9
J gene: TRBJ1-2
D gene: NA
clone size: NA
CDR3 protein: CASSPGDGYGYTF
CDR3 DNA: TGTGCCAGCAGTCCAGGGGATGGGTATGGCTACACCTTC

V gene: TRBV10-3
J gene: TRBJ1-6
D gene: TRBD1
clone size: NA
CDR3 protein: CAISDPGQGNSPLHF
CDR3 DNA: TGTGCCATCAGTGACCCGGGACAGGGGAATTCACCCCTCCACTTT

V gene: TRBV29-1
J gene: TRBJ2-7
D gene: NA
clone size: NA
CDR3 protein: CSVEDEGGPYEQYF
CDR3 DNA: TGCAGCGTTGAAGATGAGGGGGGGCCCTACGAGCAGTACTTC

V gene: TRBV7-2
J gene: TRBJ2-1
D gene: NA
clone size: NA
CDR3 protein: CASSLAGGYNEQFF
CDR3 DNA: TGTGCCAGCAGCTTAGCGGGGGGTTACAATGAGCAGTTCTTC

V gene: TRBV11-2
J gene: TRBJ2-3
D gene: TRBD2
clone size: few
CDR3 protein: CASSFRSGGRTDTQYF
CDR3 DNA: TGTGCCAGCAGCTTCAGGAGCGGGGGCCGCACAGATACGCAGTATTTT

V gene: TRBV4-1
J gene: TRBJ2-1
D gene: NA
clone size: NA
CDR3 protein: CASSQDYSEQFF
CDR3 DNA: TGCGCCAGCAGTCAAGACTATTCTGAGCAGTTCTTC

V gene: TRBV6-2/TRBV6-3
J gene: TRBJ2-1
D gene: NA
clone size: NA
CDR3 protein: CASRPGGAPDEQFF
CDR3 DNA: TGTGCCAGCAGGCCTGGGGGGGCCCCGGATGAGCAGTTCTTC

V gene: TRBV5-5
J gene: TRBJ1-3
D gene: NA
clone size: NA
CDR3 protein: CASSLEEGQIFSGNTIYF
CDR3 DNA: TGTGCCAGCAGCTTGGAAGAAGGACAAATTTTCTCTGGAAACACCATATATTTT

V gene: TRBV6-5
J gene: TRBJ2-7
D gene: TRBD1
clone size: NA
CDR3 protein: CASNRDRLTYEQYF
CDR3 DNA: TGTGCCAGCAATCGGGACAGACTAACCTACGAGCAGTACTTC

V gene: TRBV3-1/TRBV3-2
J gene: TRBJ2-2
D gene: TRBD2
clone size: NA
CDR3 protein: CASSQVKGTRASGELFF
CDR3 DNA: TGTGCCAGCAGCCAAGTTAAGGGGACTAGGGCTTCCGGAGAGCTGTTTTTT

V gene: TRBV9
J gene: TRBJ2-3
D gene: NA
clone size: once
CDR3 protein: CASSVDGGGADTQYF
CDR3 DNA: TGTGCCAGCAGCGTAGATGGTGGGGGGGCGGATACGCAGTATTTT

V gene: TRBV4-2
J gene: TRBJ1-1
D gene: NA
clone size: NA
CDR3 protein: CASSQELSGKAFF
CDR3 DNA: TGTGCCAGCAGCCAAGAGTTATCCGGTAAAGCTTTCTTT

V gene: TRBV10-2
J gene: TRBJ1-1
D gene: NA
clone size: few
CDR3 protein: CASSELVRRGSPRAFF
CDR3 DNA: TGCGCCAGCAGTGAGTTGGTTCGGAGGGGATCTCCCAGAGCTTTCTTT

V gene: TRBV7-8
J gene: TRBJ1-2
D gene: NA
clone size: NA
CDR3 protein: CASSRDSNYGYTF
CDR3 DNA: TGTGCCAGCAGCCGTGACAGTAACTATGGCTACACCTTC

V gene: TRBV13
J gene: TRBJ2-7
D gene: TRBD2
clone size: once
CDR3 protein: CASSLGLAGGRPQYF
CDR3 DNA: TGTGCCAGCAGCTTAGGCCTAGCGGGGGGGCGTCCGCAGTACTTC

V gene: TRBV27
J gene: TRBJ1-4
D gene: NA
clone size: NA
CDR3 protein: CASRAVLGGRPRRASNEKLFF
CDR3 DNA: TGTGCCAGCAGAGCGGTCCTGGGCGGAAGGCCCCGACGAGCGAGCAATGAAAAACTGTTTTTT

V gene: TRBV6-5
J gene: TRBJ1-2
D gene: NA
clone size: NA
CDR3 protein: CASRQGGLYGYTF
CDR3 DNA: TGTGCCAGCAGACAGGGCGGACTCTATGGCTACACCTTC

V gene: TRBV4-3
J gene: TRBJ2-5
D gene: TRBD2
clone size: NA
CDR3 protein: CASSQGSGRGQETQYF
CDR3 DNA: TGCGCCAGCAGCCAAGGGTCGGGGCGGGGGCAAGAGACCCAGTACTTC

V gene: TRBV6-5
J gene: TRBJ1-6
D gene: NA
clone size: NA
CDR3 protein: CASQENRGDNSPLHF
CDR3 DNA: TGTGCCAGCCAAGAGAATCGGGGGGATAATTCACCCCTCCACTTT

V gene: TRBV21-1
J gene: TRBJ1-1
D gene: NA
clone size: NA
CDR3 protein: CASSPVGRNTEAFF
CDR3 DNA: TGTGCCAGCAGTCCTGTGGGGAGGAACACTGAAGCTTTCTTT

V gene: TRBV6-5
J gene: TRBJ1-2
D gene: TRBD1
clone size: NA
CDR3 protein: CASSADRNYGYTF
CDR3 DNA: TGTGCCAGCAGCGCGGACAGGAACTATGGCTACACCTTC

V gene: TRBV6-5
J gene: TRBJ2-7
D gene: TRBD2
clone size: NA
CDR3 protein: CASRTRTSDYYEQYF
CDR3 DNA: TGTGCCAGCAGAACGCGGACTAGCGATTACTACGAGCAGTACTTC

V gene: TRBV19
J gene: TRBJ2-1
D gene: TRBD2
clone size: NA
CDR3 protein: CASSIGPSGGEATYNEQFF
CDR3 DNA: TGTGCCAGTAGTATAGGTCCTAGCGGGGGAGAGGCGACCTACAATGAGCAGTTCTTC

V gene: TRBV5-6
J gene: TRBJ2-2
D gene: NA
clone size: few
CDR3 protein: CASSLRGGELFF
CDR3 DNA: TGTGCCAGCAGCCTCAGGGGCGGGGAGCTGTTTTTT

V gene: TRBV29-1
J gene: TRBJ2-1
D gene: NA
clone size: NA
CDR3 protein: CSSTVYNEQFF
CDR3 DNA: TGCAGTTCGACAGTCTACAATGAGCAGTTCTTC

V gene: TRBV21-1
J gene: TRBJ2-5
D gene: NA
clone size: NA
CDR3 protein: CASSKADFQETQYF
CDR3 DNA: TGTGCCAGCAGCAAAGCTGACTTCCAAGAGACCCAGTACTTC

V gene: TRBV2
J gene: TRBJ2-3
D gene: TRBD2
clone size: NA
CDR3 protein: CASSRLASTDTQYF
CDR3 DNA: TGTGCCAGCAGTCGACTAGCGAGCACAGATACGCAGTATTTT